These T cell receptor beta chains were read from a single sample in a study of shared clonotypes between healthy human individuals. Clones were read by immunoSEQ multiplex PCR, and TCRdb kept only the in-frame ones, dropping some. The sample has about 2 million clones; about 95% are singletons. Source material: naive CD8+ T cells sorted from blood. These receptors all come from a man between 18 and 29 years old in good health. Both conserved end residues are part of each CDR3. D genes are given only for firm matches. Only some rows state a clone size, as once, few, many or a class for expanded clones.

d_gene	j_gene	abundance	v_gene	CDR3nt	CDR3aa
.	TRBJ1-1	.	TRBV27	TGTGCCAGCATTGGGGGAAGTAGCACTGAAGCTTTCTTT	CASIGGSSTEAFF
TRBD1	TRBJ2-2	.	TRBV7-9	TGTGCCAGCAGCTTATTGGGGACAGGGGGCACCGGGGAGCTGTTTTTT	CASSLLGTGGTGELFF
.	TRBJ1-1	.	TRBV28	TGTGCCAGCAGTCCCGCGGGGTTGGGCACTGAAGCTTTCTTT	CASSPAGLGTEAFF
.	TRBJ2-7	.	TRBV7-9	TGTGCCAGCAGCTCACCGGGGGGCACCTTAGGGGAGCAGTACTTC	CASSSPGGTLGEQYF
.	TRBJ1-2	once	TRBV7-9	TGTGCCAGCAGCTTGTTCACTAGGGACTATGGCTACACCTTC	CASSLFTRDYGYTF
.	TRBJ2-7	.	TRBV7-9	TGTGCCAGCAGCCCGGCGGGCCAGGGTGCCTACGAGCAGTACTTC	CASSPAGQGAYEQYF
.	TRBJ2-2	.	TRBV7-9	TGTGCCAGCAGCTACGAGGGCACCGGGGAGCTGTTTTTT	CASSYEGTGELFF
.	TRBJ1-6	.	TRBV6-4	TGTGCCAGCAGTGACGGGGATAATTCACCCCTCCACTTT	CASSDGDNSPLHF
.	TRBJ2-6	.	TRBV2	TGTGCCAAGCAGGGATGGGCTGGGGCCAACGTCCTGACTTTC	CAKQGWAGANVLTF
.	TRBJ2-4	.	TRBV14	TGTGCCAGCAGCCAAGACGGATTCAAAAACATTCAGTACTTC	CASSQDGFKNIQYF
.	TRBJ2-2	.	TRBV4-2	TGTGCCAGCAGCCAAGATTGGGGGGCGGCCGGGGAGCTGTTTTTT	CASSQDWGAAGELFF
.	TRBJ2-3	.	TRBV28	TGTGCCAGCAGTTTATCCCCGGGCCCTGGAGATACGCAGTATTTT	CASSLSPGPGDTQYF
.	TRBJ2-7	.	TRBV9	TGTGCCAGCAGCGACGGCATCAGCGCTTCCTACGAGCAGTACTTC	CASSDGISASYEQYF
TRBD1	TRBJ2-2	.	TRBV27	TGTGCCAGCAGTTTATTCGGACAGGTCGAGCTGTTTTTT	CASSLFGQVELFF
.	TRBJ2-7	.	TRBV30	TGTGCCTGGAGCGAGAAGAATCGGTCCTACGAGCAGTACTTC	CAWSEKNRSYEQYF
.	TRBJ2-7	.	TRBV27	TGTGCCACCTCCCCGGCGGGGACCCATTACTACGAGCAGTACTTC	CATSPAGTHYYEQYF
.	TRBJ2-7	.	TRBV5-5	TGTGCCAGCAGCTTGGGGCAGTACGAGCAGTACTTC	CASSLGQYEQYF
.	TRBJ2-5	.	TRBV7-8	TGTGCCAGCAGCTTAGAGGGGACGGGTTTTGGTCAAGAGACCCAGTACTTC	CASSLEGTGFGQETQYF
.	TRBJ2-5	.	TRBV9	TGTGCCAGCAGCCTCCGGGGGGACATGTACCAAGAGACCCAGTACTTC	CASSLRGDMYQETQYF
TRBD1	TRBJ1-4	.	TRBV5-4	TGTGCCAGCAAGCCAGGGGGAAATGAAAAACTGTTTTTT	CASKPGGNEKLFF
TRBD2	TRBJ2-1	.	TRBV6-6	TGTGCCAGCAGTTATTCGACTAGCGGCTACAATGAGCAGTTCTTC	CASSYSTSGYNEQFF
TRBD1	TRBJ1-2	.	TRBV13	TGTGCCAGCAGCTTAACGGGACAGGGAGATAACTATGGCTACACCTTC	CASSLTGQGDNYGYTF
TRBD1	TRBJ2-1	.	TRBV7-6	TGTGCCAGCAGCTTCGGGACAGCCGATGAGCAGTTCTTC	CASSFGTADEQFF
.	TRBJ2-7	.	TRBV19	TGTGCCAGTAGTATAGACAACAACTACTACGAGCAGTACTTC	CASSIDNNYYEQYF
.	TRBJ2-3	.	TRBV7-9	TGTGCCAGCAGCTTCGGGAACACAGATACGCAGTATTTT	CASSFGNTDTQYF
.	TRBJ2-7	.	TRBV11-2	TGTGCCAGCAGCTTAGATAGGGAGGACGAGCAGTACTTC	CASSLDREDEQYF
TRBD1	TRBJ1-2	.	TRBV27	TGTGCCAGCAGTCCGACAGGGTTCGCTGGCTACACCTTC	CASSPTGFAGYTF
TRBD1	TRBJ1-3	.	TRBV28	TGTGCCAGCGGCAGGCCGAAGCCGGGACAGGGGTCAACGGGAAACACCATATATTTT	CASGRPKPGQGSTGNTIYF
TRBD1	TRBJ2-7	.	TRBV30	TGTGCCTGGAACGGACAGGGCAGCTCCTACGAGCAGTACTTC	CAWNGQGSSYEQYF
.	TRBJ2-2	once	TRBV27	TGTGCCAGCAGTTTGTGGACAGCGAACACCGGGGAGCTGTTTTTT	CASSLWTANTGELFF
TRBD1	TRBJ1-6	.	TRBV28	TGTGCCAGCAGTCCGCACAGGGGCGATAATTCACCCCTCCACTTT	CASSPHRGDNSPLHF
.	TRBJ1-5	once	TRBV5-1	TGCGCCAGCAGCTTGGGGCAGGGCGACCAGCCCCAGCATTTT	CASSLGQGDQPQHF
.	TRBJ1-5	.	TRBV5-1	TGCGCCAGCAGCTTGGAAGGGGGTAACCAGCCCCAGCATTTT	CASSLEGGNQPQHF
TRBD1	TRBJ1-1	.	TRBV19	TGTGCCAGTATGGGACAGGGTTTTGAAGCTTTCTTT	CASMGQGFEAFF
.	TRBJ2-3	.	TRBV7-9	TGTGCCAGCAGCTTAGTCGTGGGGGGTATCCCTACGCAGTATTTT	CASSLVVGGIPTQYF
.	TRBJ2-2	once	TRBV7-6	TGTGCCAGCAGCTTAGTACTGGCAGGGAACACCGGGGAGCTGTTTTTT	CASSLVLAGNTGELFF
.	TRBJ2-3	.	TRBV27	TGTGCCAGCAGTTTATCGGGCCTAGGGGATACGCAGTATTTT	CASSLSGLGDTQYF
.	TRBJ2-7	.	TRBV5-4	TGTGCCAGCAGCTTCAGCGGCTCCTACGAGCAGTACTTC	CASSFSGSYEQYF
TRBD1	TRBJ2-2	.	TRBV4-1	TGCGCCAGCAGCCAAACACAGGGGATTGACACCGGGGAGCTGTTTTTT	CASSQTQGIDTGELFF
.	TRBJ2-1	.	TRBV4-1	TGCGCCAGCAGCCAAGGACTAGGGGTAACCAATGAGCAGTTCTTC	CASSQGLGVTNEQFF
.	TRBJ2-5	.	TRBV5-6	TGTGCCAGCAGCCAGGACCAAGAGACCCAGTACTTC	CASSQDQETQYF
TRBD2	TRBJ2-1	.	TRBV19	TGTGCCAGTAGTATAGTTCCTAGCGGGGGTGAGCAGTTCTTC	CASSIVPSGGEQFF
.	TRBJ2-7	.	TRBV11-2	TGTGCCAGCAGCGCCGGACAAGGGTACGAGCAGTACTTC	CASSAGQGYEQYF
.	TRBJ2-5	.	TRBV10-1	TGCGCCAGCAGTGAGACAGGACAAGAGACCCAGTACTTC	CASSETGQETQYF
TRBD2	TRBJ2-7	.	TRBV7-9	TGTGCCAGCAGCTTCGGGACTAGCGACTACGAGCAGTACTTC	CASSFGTSDYEQYF